A selection of T cell receptor beta chains follows, all from one sample in a study of cytomegalovirus exposure and HLA in healthy donors. Clones were read by immunoSEQ multiplex PCR, and TCRdb kept only the in-frame ones, dropping some. The sample records 85,000 to 120,000 clones, 71% being singletons. The material sequenced was PBMCs. These receptors were taken from a female donor in good health and CMV-seronegative. CDR3s include the opening cysteine and the closing phenylalanine or tryptophan. D genes are given only for firm matches. The size entry is marked missing in some rows and otherwise reads once, few, many or a size class.

V,J,D,size,CDR3,DNA
TRBV18,TRBJ2-7,.,.,CASSPGTWASEQYF,TGTGCCAGCTCACCAGGAACTTGGGCGAGCGAGCAGTACTTC
TRBV5-1,TRBJ2-2,.,.,CASSIRGMVPGELFF,TGCGCCAGCAGCATACGGGGTATGGTACCCGGGGAGCTGTTTTTT
TRBV27,TRBJ2-3,TRBD2,.,CASSPRGGRATDTQYF,TGTGCCAGCAGCCCCCGGGGCGGGAGAGCCACAGATACGCAGTATTTT
TRBV5-6,TRBJ2-7,.,.,CASSLAGVALGEQYF,TGTGCCAGCAGCTTGGCCGGGGTAGCTCTGGGCGAGCAGTACTTC
TRBV7-9,TRBJ1-1,.,once,CASSLTGAEAFF,TGTGCCAGCAGCTTAACGGGGGCTGAAGCTTTCTTT
TRBV11-2,TRBJ2-1,TRBD2,.,CASSLTGTSGRVYEQFF,TGTGCCAGCAGCCTCACCGGGACTAGCGGGAGGGTCTATGAGCAGTTCTTC
TRBV5-1,TRBJ2-7,.,.,CASSLGGGTYEQYF,TGCGCCAGCAGCTTGGGTGGGGGGACCTACGAGCAGTACTTC
TRBV5-1,TRBJ2-7,TRBD2,.,CASSLAGRTGTSGYEQYF,TGCGCCAGCAGCTTGGCCGGCCGCACCGGGACTAGCGGCTACGAGCAGTACTTC
TRBV5-1,TRBJ2-3,.,.,CASSSNAGLADTQYF,TGCGCCAGCAGCTCAAACGCAGGATTGGCAGATACGCAGTATTTT
TRBV28,TRBJ1-1,TRBD1,.,CASSLWDSLANTEAFF,TGTGCCAGCAGTCTATGGGACAGCCTGGCGAACACTGAAGCTTTCTTT
TRBV14,TRBJ2-7,.,once,CASSQVREQYF,TGTGCCAGCAGCCAAGTTCGCGAGCAGTACTTC
TRBV9,TRBJ2-1,.,.,CASSVALRSVDNEQFF,TGTGCCAGCAGCGTAGCCCTGAGGTCTGTCGACAATGAGCAGTTCTTC
TRBV15,TRBJ1-5,.,.,CATSRGSQGMRPQHF,TGTGCCACCAGCAGAGGGAGTCAGGGGATGAGGCCCCAGCATTTT
TRBV4-3,TRBJ2-3,TRBD2,few,CASSQAQGLADTQYF,TGCGCCAGCAGCCAAGCTCAGGGACTAGCAGATACGCAGTATTTT
TRBV7-2,TRBJ2-1,.,.,CASSFYRGDEQFF,TGTGCCAGCAGCTTCTACCGAGGCGATGAGCAGTTCTTC
TRBV2,TRBJ1-5,.,.,CASSEWWGGGQPQHF,TGTGCCAGCAGTGAATGGTGGGGGGGCGGGCAGCCCCAGCATTTT
TRBV5-1,TRBJ1-1,.,.,CASSLEGRSEAFF,TGCGCCAGCAGCTTGGAGGGGAGGTCTGAAGCTTTCTTT
TRBV30,TRBJ1-2,TRBD1,.,CAWSVSRTGDGYTF,TGTGCCTGGAGTGTATCGAGGACAGGGGATGGCTACACCTTC
TRBV27,TRBJ2-7,.,once,CASSLLDSYEQYF,TGTGCCAGCAGTTTACTTGACAGCTACGAGCAGTACTTC
TRBV15,TRBJ2-2,TRBD1,once,CATRTNDRGWDTGELFF,TGTGCCACCAGAACTAATGACAGGGGGTGGGACACCGGGGAGCTGTTTTTT
TRBV5-8,TRBJ2-2,.,.,CASSLEPVTGELFF,TGTGCCAGCAGCTTGGAACCAGTGACCGGGGAGCTGTTTTTT
TRBV5-1,TRBJ2-2,TRBD2,.,CATQPSGSNTGELFF,TGCGCCACACAGCCTAGCGGATCGAACACCGGGGAGCTGTTTTTT
TRBV11-2,TRBJ2-7,TRBD2,.,CASSLAWRELDYEQYF,TGTGCCAGCAGCTTAGCTTGGCGGGAGCTTGACTACGAGCAGTACTTC
TRBV25-1,TRBJ1-5,.,.,CASSEWGGPQHF,TGTGCCAGCAGTGAATGGGGGGGGCCCCAGCATTTT